The clone carrying this TCR beta chain was seen more than once but under ten times. It may be a read error: a sequence one base away is much more abundant. Per sample, no less than 5.5 micrograms of total RNA were extracted. These data are taken from a study of blood T cells in healthy people across ages. The CDR3 spans 14 residues. Germline V gene lookup returns CDR1 KGHDR and CDR2 SFDVKD. Sample-barcoded 5' priming and a J-beta primer mix drove a second PCR of about 6 to 11 cycles. The template-switch adaptor was a 5' adaptor with 12 random nucleotides. It tagged each cDNA molecule. TCRdb passed the 5' RACE reads through MiXCR, listing each CDR3 protein once. The sample lists fewer than 1,000,000 distinct CDR3 sequences; less than 60% were seen once.

Input material: blood. This TCR came from a man aged 80 or over in good health. The rearrangement links TRBV24-1 to TRBJ2-1, with a tentative D call TRBD2 (5 bases). The end of the DNA fits TRBJ2-7 better, so the J call may be wrong. For the CDR3, the DNA is TGTGCCACCAGTGCTGCGGGCTCCTACAATGAGCAGTACTTC. Translation: CATSAAGSYNEQYF.